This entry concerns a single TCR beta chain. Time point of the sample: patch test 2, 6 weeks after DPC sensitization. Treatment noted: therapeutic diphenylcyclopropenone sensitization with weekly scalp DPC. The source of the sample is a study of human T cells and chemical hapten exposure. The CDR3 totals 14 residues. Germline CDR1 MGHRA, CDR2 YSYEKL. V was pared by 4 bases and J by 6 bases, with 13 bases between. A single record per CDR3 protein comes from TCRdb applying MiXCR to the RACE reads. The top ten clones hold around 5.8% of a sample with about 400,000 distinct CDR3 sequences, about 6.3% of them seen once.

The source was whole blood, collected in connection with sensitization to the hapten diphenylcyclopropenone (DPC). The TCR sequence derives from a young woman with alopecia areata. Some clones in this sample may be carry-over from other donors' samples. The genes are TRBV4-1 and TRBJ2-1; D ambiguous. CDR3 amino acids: CASSLGRSVNEQFF. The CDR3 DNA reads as TGCGCCAGCAGCCTAGGACGGAGCGTCAATGAGCAGTTCTTC.